Listed below are T cell receptor beta chains from one sample, sequenced in a study of T cell changes during pregnancy in multiple sclerosis. Here immunoSEQ multiplex PCR was the method, and the copy in TCRdb shows in-frame clones only, minus some. The sample lists some 100,000 clones; around 90% were seen once. Sequenced here: peripheral blood, sampled in the second trimester of pregnancy. The receptors originated from a female donor with multiple sclerosis, enrolled in a pregnancy study. Each CDR3 is given with its conserved first and last residue. A D gene is named only where the DNA matches it firmly. Size values are once, few and many counts, or a class for expanded clones, and some rows have none.

clone size	D gene	V gene	J gene	CDR3 DNA	CDR3 protein
-	-	TRBV27	TRBJ1-1	TGTGCCAGCAGTTCCAACAGGATACATGAAGCTTTCTTT	CASSSNRIHEAFF
-	-	TRBV7-9	TRBJ1-1	TGTGCCAGCAGCTTATTGCTCCTAAACACTGAAGCTTTCTTT	CASSLLLLNTEAFF
-	TRBD1	TRBV28	TRBJ1-4	TGTGCCAGCAGGCCAGACAGGGGTTGGGAAAAACTGTTTTTT	CASRPDRGWEKLFF
-	TRBD2	TRBV27	TRBJ2-5	TGTGCCAGCAGTAGGACTAGCGGGAGAGAGACCCAGTACTTC	CASSRTSGRETQYF
-	TRBD2	TRBV5-4	TRBJ2-4	TGTGCCAGCAGCCCGAGTGGGACTAGCGGACTTGCCAAAAACATTCAGTACTTC	CASSPSGTSGLAKNIQYF
-	TRBD1	TRBV18	TRBJ1-6	TGTGCCAGCTCAGCCCCGGGACAGGGGGTCTATAATTCACCCCTCCACTTT	CASSAPGQGVYNSPLHF
-	TRBD1	TRBV6-1	TRBJ1-5	TGTGCCAGCAGTGAGGGACAGGGCCAGCCCCAGCATTTT	CASSEGQGQPQHF
-	TRBD1	TRBV4-1	TRBJ1-4	TGCGCCAGCAGCCAGGGGGACAGAGGGGTATATGAAAAACTGTTTTTT	CASSQGDRGVYEKLFF
-	-	TRBV29-1	TRBJ1-1	TGCAGCGTTGCGTCCGGGGGGGAGCTCGGAGCTTTCTTT	CSVASGGELGAFF
-	TRBD2	TRBV2	TRBJ2-6	TGTGCCAGCCGCCGAAGGGTGACTAGCGGGGGGGCTTCGGGGGCCAACGTCCTGACTTTC	CASRRRVTSGGASGANVLTF
-	TRBD1	TRBV5-1	TRBJ2-2	TGCGCCAGCGAACAGGGGGCAGGAAGGGAGCTGTTTTTT	CASEQGAGRELFF
-	-	TRBV5-4	TRBJ2-2	TGTGCCAGCAGCTTGGGTGGGGGGGGGCCCGCCGGGGAGCTGTTTTTT	CASSLGGGGPAGELFF
once	TRBD2	TRBV18	TRBJ2-1	TGTGCCAGCTCACGGGAGGGACTAGCGGGGAGGAGCTCCTACAATGAGCAGTTCTTC	CASSREGLAGRSSYNEQFF
-	-	TRBV27	TRBJ2-3	TGTGCCAGCAGTTTCTGGCAATCAGATACGCAGTATTTT	CASSFWQSDTQYF
-	TRBD2	TRBV10-3	TRBJ2-5	TGTGCCATCAGTGAGACTAGCGGGGGTCAAGAGACCCAGTACTTC	CAISETSGGQETQYF
few	-	TRBV6-1	TRBJ1-5	TGTGCCAGCAGTGAAGGTGTCGGGCAGCCCCAGCATTTT	CASSEGVGQPQHF
-	TRBD1	TRBV18	TRBJ1-2	TGTGCCAGCTCACCTCAGACGCAGGGGGCAGGATATGGCTACACCTTC	CASSPQTQGAGYGYTF